This T cell receptor beta chain was found in a study of blood T cell repertoires in COVID-19. Original methodology: Researchers report that nucleated cell counts were estimated from reference gene primer amplification. This table comes from immunoSEQ multiplex PCR, and its TCRdb copy is limited to in-frame clones, with some not included. V and J calls and clone size are as listed in that table; D and trimming were resolved from the DNA. The sample has 150,000 to 200,000 clones; around 84% are singletons. Grouping used clinical history reported by participants in a survey and questionnaire. CDR3 length equals 15 residues. Looked up from germline, CDR1 is SEHNR and CDR2 is FQNEAQ (reference sequence). V was shortened by 1 base and J by 3 bases, with 10 bases between the two germline ends. This clone came up a few times.

This chain joins TRBV7-9 and TRBJ1-5; D perhaps matches TRBD1 (6 bases). Specimen: PBMCs or T cells enriched from blood (not recorded which). The TCR was taken from a woman aged 50 to 60 who had recovered from COVID-19. The chain's CDR3 is CASSLGGQINQPQHF. The CDR3 bases are TGTGCCAGCAGCTTAGGAGGACAGATCAATCAGCCCCAGCATTTT.